This TCR beta chain was profiled in a study of response to subunit inactivated influenza vaccine. Per germline, CDR1 SGHRS and CDR2 YFSETQ. CDR3 length: 14 residues. General observations from the study: The authors suggested that few new T cells are recruited per seasonal influenza vaccination.

With respect to this clonotype: Antigen specificity is unknown. The junction differs from germline at one of its ends, possibly a read error.

In TCRdb, the RT-PCR reads were re-called with MiXCR into one record per CDR3 protein. The sample lists more than 700,000 distinct CDR3 sequences, 20% to 25% occurring once. The V and J genes are TRBV5-1 and TRBJ2-1, with D perhaps TRBD1 (6 bases). Here the sequenced sample was PBMCs from blood, taken more than 4 days after vaccination. This clonotype was obtained from a man aged 45-60 years who received an inactivated influenza vaccine. The CDR3 sequence: CATSPRDTNNEQFF. The CDR3 DNA follows: TGCGCCACCAGCCCACGGGACACCAACAATGAGCAGTTCTTC.